The 7 T cell receptor beta chains below were found in one sample sequenced in a study of T cell repertoires in cytomegalovirus infection. MiXCR was run by TCRdb on the reads, yielding one entry per CDR3 protein. This table has about 460,000 distinct CDR3 sequences, about 10% appearing once. The specimen sequenced was PBMCs. The receptors were gathered from a human donor in good health (CMV status not recorded). Some clones in this sample may be carry-over from other donors' samples.

Comments on this clonotype: A read error may be the cause here, since a much bigger clone is one base away. V usage is TRBV11-2 and J usage is TRBJ2-3; 10 nucleotides agree with TRBD2. The CDR3 runs 20 residues. Germline V gene data show CDR1 as SGHAT and CDR2 as FQNNGV. Losses at the gene ends were 5 bases for V and 4 bases for J; bases not matched to a gene: 21. In DNA, the CDR3 is TGTGCCAGCAGCACCGCACTTCACCGGGCTAGCGGGAGAGGCTCAGATACGCAGTATTTT. It is translated as CASSTALHRASGRGSDTQYF.

This clonotype was seen ten or more times. V gene TRBV7-3 combines with J gene TRBJ1-3, with a weak D call TRBD1 (6 bases). CDR3 length equals 15 residues. Deletions cut 3 bases from V and 4 bases from J, with 13 bases between. The germline CDR1 and CDR2 sequences are SGHTA and FQGTGA. CDR3: CASSFTDSQGNTIYF. Here the CDR3 DNA reads TGTGCCAGCAGCTTCACGGACAGCCAAGGAAACACCATATATTTT.

This clonotype came up a few times. V is TRBV3-1 and J is TRBJ2-7; D may be TRBD2 (6 bases). The CDR3 length is 14 residues. Germline V lookup: CDR1 LGHDT, CDR2 YNNKEL (reference sequence). Trimming took 1 base from V and 2 from J, leaving 9 bases between them. In nucleotides, the CDR3 is TGTGCCAGCAGCCAAGGTAGCGGAACCTACGAGCAGTACTTC. Translation gives CASSQGSGTYEQYF.

This clonotype was observed many times. The chain has TRBV28 and TRBJ1-2, with 8 bases identical to TRBD1. In germline, CDR1 is MDHEN, CDR2 SYDVKM. The ends lost 6 bases at V and 11 bases at J; junction bases unmatched: 17. The CDR3 is made up of 15 amino acids. CDR3 nucleotide sequence: TGTGCCAGCAGAGACAGGGGAAGAACGCCGGGGAGATACACCTTC. It translates to CASRDRGRTPGRYTF.

The rearrangement joins TRBV12-3 or TRBV12-4 to TRBJ2-1; D not resolved. CDR3 length equals 17 residues. Trimming removed 3 bases at V and 6 bases at J, with 21 bases between. The chain's CDR3 is CASSFFLGFAAANEQFF. DNA for the CDR3: TGTGCCAGCAGTTTCTTCCTGGGGTTCGCTGCCGCCAATGAGCAGTTCTTC.

This clonotype came up many times. This chain connects TRBV7-3 to TRBJ2-1, with TRBD2 matching over 13 bases. The germline V gene has CDR1 SGHTA and CDR2 FQGTGA. With 5 bases clipped from V and 7 bases from J, the junction kept 8 bases outside the gene matches. This CDR3 has 16 residues. The CDR3 protein is CASSPGLAGVNNEQFF. In DNA form, the CDR3 reads TGTGCCAGCAGCCCCGGACTAGCGGGAGTAAATAATGAGCAGTTCTTC.

This clonotype was counted at least ten times. The chain has TRBV7-2 and TRBJ2-2, with D perhaps matching TRBD1 (6 bases). Trimming shortened V by 5 bases and J by 2 bases, and 15 bases separated the two germline ends. This CDR3 has 16 amino acids. Germline values: CDR1 SGHTA, CDR2 FQGNSA. The CDR3 sequence is CASSGPGTPNTGELFF. In DNA, the CDR3 is TGTGCCAGCAGCGGACCCGGGACACCCAACACCGGGGAGCTGTTTTTT.